The 12 T cell receptor beta chains below were found in one sample sequenced in a study of T cells after posttransplantation cyclophosphamide. The assay was immunoSEQ multiplex PCR, and TCRdb's table has in-frame clones only and misses some. The data contain some 13,000 clones, roughly four fifths of them singletons. Sequences were obtained from memory CD4+ T cells sorted from PBMCs. The origin of the receptors is a man aged 50-60 years in good health, CMV-negative, and a related stem cell transplant donor.

The gene calls are TRBV6-1 and TRBJ2-3, with 12 positions matching TRBD2. Unmatched junction bases numbered 6, after V lost 7 bases and J lost 10 bases. Per the germline V gene, CDR1 is MNHNS and CDR2 is SASEGT. CDR3 length: 13 amino acids. The DNA for the CDR3 is TGTGCCAGCATCGGACTAGCGGGAATGGCGCAGTATTTT. Its translation is CASIGLAGMAQYF.

A few counts support this clone. This chain links TRBV9 with TRBJ2-2; 8 positions match TRBD2. With V trimmed by 4 bases and J by 2 bases, 7 bases remained unmatched. Germline V CDR1 and CDR2: SGDLS, YYNGEE. There are 16 residues in the CDR3. The CDR3 loop is CASSSLTSANTGELFF. CDR3 in DNA: TGTGCCAGCAGCTCGTTGACTAGCGCCAACACCGGGGAGCTGTTTTTT.

The rearrangement links TRBV7-6 to TRBJ1-1, with unresolved D. V lost 4 bases to trimming and J lost 1 base, with 19 bases between them. The germline CDR1 and CDR2 sequences are SGHVS and FNYEAQ. The CDR3 is 17 amino acids. The CDR3 nucleotides are TGTGCCAGCAGCTCCACTTGGGGAGCCCCAACGAACACTGAAGCTTTCTTT. Amino acids: CASSSTWGAPTNTEAFF.

In its sample, this clone was seen once. The V call is TRBV7-2, the J call TRBJ1-2; TRBD1 matches at 8 bases. Per germline, CDR1 SGHTA and CDR2 FQGNSA. The CDR3 extends over 15 amino acids. J lost 4 bases, V lost 3 bases, and 7 bases had no gene match. The CDR3 sequence is CASSFTPGQVYGYTF. The CDR3 nucleotides are TGTGCCAGCAGCTTCACGCCGGGACAGGTCTATGGCTACACCTTC.

The V and J genes are TRBV7-8 and TRBJ2-1, with D possibly being TRBD2 (7 bases). Germline CDR1 is SGHVS and CDR2 is FQNEAQ. Trimming shortened V by 5 bases and J by 9 bases, and 26 bases separated the two germline ends. There are 17 residues in the CDR3. The CDR3 sequence: CASSQRSGAGRGVEQFF. Here the CDR3 DNA reads TGTGCCAGCAGCCAAAGAAGCGGAGCGGGAAGGGGGGTTGAGCAGTTCTTC.

Here the CDR3 DNA reads TGCGCCAGCAGCCCGGATACTAGCGGGAGCTACGAGCAGTACTTC. Translating gives CASSPDTSGSYEQYF. V gene TRBV5-1 combines with J gene TRBJ2-7; 11 positions agree with TRBD2. There are 15 residues in the CDR3. Germline V gene lookup returns CDR1 SGHRS and CDR2 YFSETQ. The trim removed 4 bases at V and 3 bases at J, leaving 6 bases unmatched.

The chain is built from TRBV27 and TRBJ1-1; 9 nucleotides agree with TRBD1. Germline values: CDR1 MNHEY, CDR2 SMNVEV (reference sequence). Trimming at V came to 2 bases and at J to 4 bases, leaving 8 bases not matched to a gene. CDR3 length: 16 amino acids. Written as DNA, the CDR3 is TGTGCCAGCAGTTTAGAGGGACAGGGAAGAGGCACTGAAGCTTTCTTT. Its protein product is CASSLEGQGRGTEAFF.

Turning to this clone: At one of its ends the junction is not consistent with the germline gene, which may arise from a read error. The chain has TRBV4-3 and TRBJ2-7; 8 bases match TRBD1. CDR3 length: 14 amino acids. CDR1 and CDR2 from the germline V gene are LGHNA and YSLEER. CDR3 region: CASSQGFRDRTLIF. In DNA form, the CDR3 reads TGCGCCAGCAGCCAAGGGTTTAGGGACAGGACTTTAATCTTC.

The chain links TRBV10-2 to TRBJ2-3, with 7 bases matching TRBD2. The CDR3 extends over 14 amino acids. With V trimmed by 3 bases and J by 3 bases, 3 bases remained unmatched. From germline, CDR1 is WSHSY and CDR2 SAAADI. The CDR3, as DNA: TGCGCCAGCAGTGACCCGGGAGGTACAGATACGCAGTATTTT. Protein: CASSDPGGTDTQYF.

This clone has only a few counts. The chain carries TRBV5-4 and TRBJ2-7, with TRBD2 matching over 8 bases. There are 14 residues in the CDR3. Trimming cost V 2 bases and J 0 bases; bases outside gene matches: 1. Germline V gives CDR1 SGHNT, CDR2 YYREEE (reference sequence). The CDR3 DNA reads as TGTGCCAGCAGCTTACTAGCGGACTCCTACGAGCAGTACTTC. Encoded protein: CASSLLADSYEQYF.

In this sample, this clone turned up a few times. The CDR3 DNA is TGCGCCAGCAGCCTAAGCCCAGGGGGCCAAGAGACCCAGTACTTC. It translates to CASSLSPGGQETQYF. The chain recombines TRBV5-1 with TRBJ2-5, with 7 positions matching TRBD1. This CDR3 contains 15 residues. Germline assignment: CDR1 SGHRS and CDR2 YFSETQ. V lost 4 bases and J lost 1; bases outside the gene matches: 7.

This clone was found a few times. DNA for the CDR3: TGTGCCAGCAGCCAGCGGACTAGCGGGAGTGTCGTGACCCAGTACTTC. It yields the protein CASSQRTSGSVVTQYF. V gene TRBV7-2 combines with J gene TRBJ2-5; 13 bases agree with TRBD2. Trimming removed 5 bases from V and 7 bases from J; junction bases left unmatched: 10. The CDR3 length is 16 residues. From germline, CDR1 is SGHTA and CDR2 FQGNSA.